This T cell receptor (beta chain) comes out of a study of blood T cell repertoires in COVID-19. Study-wide context: Samples of COVID-19 (acute and convalescent) were obtained from the United States, Italy and Spain.

This CDR3 contains 16 residues. CDR1 and CDR2 from the germline V gene are GTSNPN and SVGIG (reference sequence). J gave up 5 bases and V 4 bases, and 16 bases lay outside the gene matches. Individuals drawn from 24 US areas were roughly 18 to 89 years old. Which cohort a participant joined came from the clinical history participants gave. Produced via immunoSEQ multiplex PCR; TCRdb's table is partial and in-frame only. The profile covers 300,000 or so clones, with roughly 87% appearing a single time and over 0.8% taken by the ten largest. This receptor was taken from a woman in her thirties who had recovered from COVID-19. V is TRBV30 and J is TRBJ2-5; 7 positions match TRBD2. Sample: PBMCs or T cells enriched from blood (not recorded which). CDR3 coding DNA: TGTGCCTGGAACCCCTCGTGGGGGGGGAAGAGGGAGACCCAGTACTTC. Translated, it gives CAWNPSWGGKRETQYF.